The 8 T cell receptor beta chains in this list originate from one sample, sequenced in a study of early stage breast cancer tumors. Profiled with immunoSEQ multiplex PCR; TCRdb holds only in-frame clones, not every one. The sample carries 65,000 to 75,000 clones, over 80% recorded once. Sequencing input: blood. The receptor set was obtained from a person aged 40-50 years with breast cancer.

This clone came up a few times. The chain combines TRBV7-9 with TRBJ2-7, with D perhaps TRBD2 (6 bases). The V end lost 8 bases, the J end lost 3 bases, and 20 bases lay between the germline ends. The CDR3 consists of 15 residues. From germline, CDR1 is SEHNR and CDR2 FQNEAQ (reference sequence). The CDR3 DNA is TGTGCCAGCGGATCAATCCCCGGGACTCTCTACGAGCAGTACTTC. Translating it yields CASGSIPGTLYEQYF.

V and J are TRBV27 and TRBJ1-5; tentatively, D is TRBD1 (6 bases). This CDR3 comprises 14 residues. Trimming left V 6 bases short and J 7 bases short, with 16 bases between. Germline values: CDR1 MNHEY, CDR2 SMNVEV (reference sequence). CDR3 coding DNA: TGTGCCAGCAGCCCCTGGAGGGGACAACAGCCCCAGCATTTT. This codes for CASSPWRGQQPQHF.

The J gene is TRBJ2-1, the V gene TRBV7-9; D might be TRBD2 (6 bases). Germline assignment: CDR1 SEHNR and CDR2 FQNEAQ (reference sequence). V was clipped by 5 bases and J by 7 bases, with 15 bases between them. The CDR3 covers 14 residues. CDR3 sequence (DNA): TGTGCCAGCAGCCCCAGCGCAGGGAGGAATGAGCAGTTCTTC. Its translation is CASSPSAGRNEQFF.

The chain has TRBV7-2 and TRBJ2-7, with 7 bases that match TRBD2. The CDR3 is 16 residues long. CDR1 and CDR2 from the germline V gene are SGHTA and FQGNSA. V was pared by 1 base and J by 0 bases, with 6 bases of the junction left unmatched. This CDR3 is CASSLGRLAASYEQYF. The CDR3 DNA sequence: TGTGCCAGCAGCTTAGGTCGACTAGCAGCCTCCTACGAGCAGTACTTC.

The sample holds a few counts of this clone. The CDR3 DNA is TGTGCCAGCAGGAGGGGTGCCAGCGGCTACACCTTC. Residues: CASRRGASGYTF. The V call is TRBV27, the J call TRBJ1-2; tentative D call: TRBD1 (5 bases). CDR1 and CDR2 from the germline V gene are MNHEY and SMNVEV (reference sequence). V lost 6 bases and J lost 8, with 13 bases in between. The CDR3 contains 12 residues.

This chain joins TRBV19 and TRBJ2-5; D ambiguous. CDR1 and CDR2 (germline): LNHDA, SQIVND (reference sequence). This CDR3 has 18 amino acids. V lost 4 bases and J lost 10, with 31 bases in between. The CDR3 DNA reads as TGTGCCAGTAGTAACATGAAGAATAAGAGACCCGGAATAGTAGACCAGTACTTC. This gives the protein CASSNMKNKRPGIVDQYF. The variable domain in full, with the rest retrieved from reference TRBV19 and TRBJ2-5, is DGGITQSPKYLFRKEGQNVTLSCEQNLNHDAMYWYRQDPGQGLRLIYYSQIVNDFQKGDIAEGYSVSREKKESFPLTVTSAQKNPTAFYLCASSNMKNKRPGIVDQYFGPGTRLLVL.

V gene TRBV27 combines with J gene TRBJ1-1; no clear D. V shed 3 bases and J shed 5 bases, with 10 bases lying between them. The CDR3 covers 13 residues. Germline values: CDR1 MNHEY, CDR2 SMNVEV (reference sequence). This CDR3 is CASSFSAKTEAFF. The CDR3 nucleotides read TGTGCCAGCAGTTTTTCCGCAAAGACTGAAGCTTTCTTT.

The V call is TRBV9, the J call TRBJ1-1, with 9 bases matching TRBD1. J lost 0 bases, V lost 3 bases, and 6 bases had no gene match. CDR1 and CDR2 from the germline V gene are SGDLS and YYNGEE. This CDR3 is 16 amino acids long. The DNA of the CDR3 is TGTGCCAGCAGCGGAGGACAGGGGTGGATGAACACTGAAGCTTTCTTT. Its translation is CASSGGQGWMNTEAFF.